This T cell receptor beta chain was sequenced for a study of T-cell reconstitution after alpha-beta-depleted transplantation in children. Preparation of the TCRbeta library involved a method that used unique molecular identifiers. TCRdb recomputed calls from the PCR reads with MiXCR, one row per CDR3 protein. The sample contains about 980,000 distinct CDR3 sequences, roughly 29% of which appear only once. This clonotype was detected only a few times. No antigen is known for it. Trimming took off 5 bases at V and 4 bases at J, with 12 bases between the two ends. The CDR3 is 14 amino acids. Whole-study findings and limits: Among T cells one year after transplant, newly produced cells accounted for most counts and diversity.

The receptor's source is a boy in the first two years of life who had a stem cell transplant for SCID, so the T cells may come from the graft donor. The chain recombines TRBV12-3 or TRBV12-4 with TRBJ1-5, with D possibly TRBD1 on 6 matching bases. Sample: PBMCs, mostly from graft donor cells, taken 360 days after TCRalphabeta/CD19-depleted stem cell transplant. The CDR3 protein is CASSGGSRNQPQHF. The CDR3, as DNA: TGTGCCAGCAGTGGGGGCAGTCGGAATCAGCCCCAGCATTTT.